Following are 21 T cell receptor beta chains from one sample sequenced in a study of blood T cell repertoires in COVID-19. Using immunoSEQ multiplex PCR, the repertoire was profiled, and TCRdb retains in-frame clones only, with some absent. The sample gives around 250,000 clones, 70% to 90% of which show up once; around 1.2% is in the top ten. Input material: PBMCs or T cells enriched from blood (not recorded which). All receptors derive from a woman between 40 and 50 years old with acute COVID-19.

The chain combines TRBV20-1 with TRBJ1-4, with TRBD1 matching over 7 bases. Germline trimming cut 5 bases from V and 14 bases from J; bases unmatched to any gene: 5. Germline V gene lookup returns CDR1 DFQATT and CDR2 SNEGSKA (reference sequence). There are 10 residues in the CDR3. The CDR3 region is CSAPRDSLFF. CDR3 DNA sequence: TGCAGTGCTCCCCGGGACAGTCTGTTTTTT.

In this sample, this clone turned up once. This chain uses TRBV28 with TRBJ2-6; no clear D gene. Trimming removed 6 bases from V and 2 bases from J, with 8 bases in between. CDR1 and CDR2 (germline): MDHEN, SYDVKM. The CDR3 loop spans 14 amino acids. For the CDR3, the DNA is TGTGCCAGCAGCCTATTAACTGGGGCCAACGTCCTGACTTTC. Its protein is CASSLLTGANVLTF.

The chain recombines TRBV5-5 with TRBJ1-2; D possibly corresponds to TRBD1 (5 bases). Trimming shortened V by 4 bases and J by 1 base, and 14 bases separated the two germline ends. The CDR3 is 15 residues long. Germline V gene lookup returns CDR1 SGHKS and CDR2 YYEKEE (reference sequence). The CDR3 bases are TGTGCCAGCAGCGGGGGGACCACGATTAACTATGGCTACACCTTC. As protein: CASSGGTTINYGYTF. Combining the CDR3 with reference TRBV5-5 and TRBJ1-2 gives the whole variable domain DAGVTQSPTHLIKTRGQQVTLRCSPISGHKSVSWYQQVLGQGPQFIFQYYEKEERGRGNFPDRFSARQFPNYSSELNVNALLLGDSALYLCASSGGTTINYGYTFGSGTRLTVV.

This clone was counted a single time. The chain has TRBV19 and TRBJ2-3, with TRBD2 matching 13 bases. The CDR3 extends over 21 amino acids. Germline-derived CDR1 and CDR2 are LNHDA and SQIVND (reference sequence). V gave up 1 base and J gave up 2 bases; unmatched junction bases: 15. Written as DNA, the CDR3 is TGTGCCAGTAGTATAGTTGGACTAGCGGGGGACCCTATAGCGCTCACAGATACGCAGTATTTT. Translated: CASSIVGLAGDPIALTDTQYF. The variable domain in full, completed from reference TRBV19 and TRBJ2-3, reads DGGITQSPKYLFRKEGQNVTLSCEQNLNHDAMYWYRQDPGQGLRLIYYSQIVNDFQKGDIAEGYSVSREKKESFPLTVTSAQKNPTAFYLCASSIVGLAGDPIALTDTQYFGPGTRLTVL.

The CDR3 DNA sequence: TGTGCCAGCAGTCGCGAGGGTGATTTGAATTCACCCCTCCACTTT. It encodes CASSREGDLNSPLHF. This chain uses TRBV2 with TRBJ1-6; D remains ambiguous. The CDR3 extends over 15 amino acids. Germline V gene lookup returns CDR1 SNHLY and CDR2 FYNNEI. Trimming shortened V by 5 bases and J by 7 bases, and 15 bases separated the two germline ends. The complete variable domain, with remaining parts taken from reference TRBV2 and TRBJ1-6, reads EPEVTQTPSHQVTQMGQEVILRCVPISNHLYFYWYRQILGQKVEFLVSFYNNEISEKSEIFDDQFSVERPDGSNFTLKIRSTKLEDSAMYFCASSREGDLNSPLHFGNGTRLTVT.

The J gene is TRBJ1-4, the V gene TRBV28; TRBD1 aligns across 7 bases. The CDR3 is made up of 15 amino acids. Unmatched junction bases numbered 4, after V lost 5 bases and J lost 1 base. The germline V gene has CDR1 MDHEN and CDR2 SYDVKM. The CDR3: CASSPRQGTNEKLFF. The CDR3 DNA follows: TGTGCCAGCAGTCCTCGACAGGGAACTAATGAAAAACTGTTTTTT.

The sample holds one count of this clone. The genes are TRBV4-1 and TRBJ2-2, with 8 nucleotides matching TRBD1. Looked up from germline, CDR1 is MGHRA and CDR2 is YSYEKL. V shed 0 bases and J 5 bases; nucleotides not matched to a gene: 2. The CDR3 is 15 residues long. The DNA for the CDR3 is TGCGCCAGCAGCCAAGAACAGGGGGGTACCGGGGAGCTGTTTTTT. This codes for CASSQEQGGTGELFF.

The CDR3 DNA reads TGTGCCAGCAGCCAAGATCTCGGGCTAGCGGGAGACGACGAGCAGTACTTC. Translation: CASSQDLGLAGDDEQYF. The chain is built from TRBV3-1 (or the pseudogene TRBV3-2) and TRBJ2-7, with TRBD2 matching 10 bases. Germline V gives CDR1 LGHDT, CDR2 YNNKEL (reference sequence). This CDR3 contains 17 residues. J lost 5 bases, V lost 0 bases, and 10 bases had no gene match.

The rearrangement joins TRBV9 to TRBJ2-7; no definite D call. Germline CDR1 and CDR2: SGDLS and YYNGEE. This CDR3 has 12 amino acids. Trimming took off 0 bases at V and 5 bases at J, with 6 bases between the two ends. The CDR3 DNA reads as TGTGCCAGCAGCGTAGCTCCCGACGAGCAGTACTTC. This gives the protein CASSVAPDEQYF.

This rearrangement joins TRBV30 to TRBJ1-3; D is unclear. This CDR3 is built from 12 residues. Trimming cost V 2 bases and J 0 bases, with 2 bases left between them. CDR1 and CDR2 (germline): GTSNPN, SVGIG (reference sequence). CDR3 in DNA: TGTGCCTGGAGTTACTCTGGAAACACCATATATTTT. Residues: CAWSYSGNTIYF.

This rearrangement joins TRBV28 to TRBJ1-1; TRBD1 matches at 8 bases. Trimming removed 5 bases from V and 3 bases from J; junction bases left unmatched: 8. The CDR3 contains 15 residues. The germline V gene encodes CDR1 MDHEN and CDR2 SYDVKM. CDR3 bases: TGTGCCAGCAGTCCCCCGGACAGGGCGTACACTGAAGCTTTCTTT. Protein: CASSPPDRAYTEAFF.

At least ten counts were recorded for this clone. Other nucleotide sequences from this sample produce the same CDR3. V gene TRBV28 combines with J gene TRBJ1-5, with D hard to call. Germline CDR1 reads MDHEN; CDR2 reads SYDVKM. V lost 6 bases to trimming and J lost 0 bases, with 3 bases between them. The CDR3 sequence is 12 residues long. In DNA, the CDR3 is TGTGCCAGCAGCTATAGCAATCAGCCCCAGCATTTT. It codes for CASSYSNQPQHF.

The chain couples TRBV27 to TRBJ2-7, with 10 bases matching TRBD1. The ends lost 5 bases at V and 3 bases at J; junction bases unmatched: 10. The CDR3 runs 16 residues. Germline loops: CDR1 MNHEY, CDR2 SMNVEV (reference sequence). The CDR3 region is CASSPSDGDRGYEQYF. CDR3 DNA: TGTGCCAGCAGTCCATCCGATGGGGACAGGGGCTACGAGCAGTACTTC.

The CDR3 DNA sequence: TGTGCCAGCAGCCATAGACCCACGGGACAGGGGGTGAATGGCTACACCTTC. Translating gives CASSHRPTGQGVNGYTF. V and J are TRBV3-1 (or the pseudogene TRBV3-2) and TRBJ1-2, with 11 bases fitting TRBD1. The J segment lost 6 bases and the V segment lost 3 bases, leaving 12 bases of the junction unmatched. Germline CDR1 and CDR2: LGHDT and YNNKEL (reference sequence). This CDR3 region has 17 residues.

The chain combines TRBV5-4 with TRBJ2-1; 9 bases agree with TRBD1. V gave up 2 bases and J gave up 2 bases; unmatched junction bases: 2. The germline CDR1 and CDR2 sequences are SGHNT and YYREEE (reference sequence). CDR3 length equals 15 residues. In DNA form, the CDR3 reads TGTGCCAGCAGCTTTACAGGGGGCACCTACAATGAGCAGTTCTTC. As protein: CASSFTGGTYNEQFF.

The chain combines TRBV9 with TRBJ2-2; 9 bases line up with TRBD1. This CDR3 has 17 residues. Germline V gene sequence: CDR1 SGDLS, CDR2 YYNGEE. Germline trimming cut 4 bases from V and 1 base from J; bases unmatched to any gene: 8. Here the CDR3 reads CASSIRTGGLNTGELFF. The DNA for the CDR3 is TGTGCCAGCAGCATTCGAACAGGGGGCTTGAACACCGGGGAGCTGTTTTTT. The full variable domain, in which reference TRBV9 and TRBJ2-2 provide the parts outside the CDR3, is DSGVTQTPKHLITATGQRVTLRCSPRSGDLSVYWYQQSLDQGLQFLIQYYNGEERAKGNILERFSAQQFPDLHSELNLSSLELGDSALYFCASSIRTGGLNTGELFFGEGSRLTVL.

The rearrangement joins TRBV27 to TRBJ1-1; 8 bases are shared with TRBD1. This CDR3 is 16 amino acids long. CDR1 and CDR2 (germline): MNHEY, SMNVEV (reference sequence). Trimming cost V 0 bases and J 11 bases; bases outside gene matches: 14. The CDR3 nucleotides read TGTGCCAGCAGTTTATCTTCGATCCAGGGGGCTGGAGACGCTTTCTTT. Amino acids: CASSLSSIQGAGDAFF.

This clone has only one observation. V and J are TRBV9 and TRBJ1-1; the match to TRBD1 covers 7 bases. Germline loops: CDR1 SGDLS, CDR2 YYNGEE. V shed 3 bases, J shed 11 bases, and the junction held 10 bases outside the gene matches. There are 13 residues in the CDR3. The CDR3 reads CASSDRQGGLAFF. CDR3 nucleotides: TGTGCCAGCAGCGACCGACAGGGTGGCTTGGCTTTCTTT.

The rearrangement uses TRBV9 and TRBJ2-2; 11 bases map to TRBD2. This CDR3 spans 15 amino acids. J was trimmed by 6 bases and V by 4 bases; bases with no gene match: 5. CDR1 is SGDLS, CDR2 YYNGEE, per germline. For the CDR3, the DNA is TGTGCCAGCAGCCTAGCGGGAGGACAGCCCGGGGAGCTGTTTTTT. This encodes CASSLAGGQPGELFF.

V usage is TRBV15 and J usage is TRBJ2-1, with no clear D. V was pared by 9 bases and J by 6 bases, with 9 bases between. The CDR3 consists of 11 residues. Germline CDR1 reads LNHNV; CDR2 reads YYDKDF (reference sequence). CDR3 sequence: CATRLSNEQFF. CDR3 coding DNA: TGTGCCACGAGACTGTCCAATGAGCAGTTCTTC.

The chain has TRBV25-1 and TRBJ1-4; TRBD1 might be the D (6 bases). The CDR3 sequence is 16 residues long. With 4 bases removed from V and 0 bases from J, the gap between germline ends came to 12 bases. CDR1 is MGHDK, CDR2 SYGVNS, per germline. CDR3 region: CASSVQGFATNEKLFF. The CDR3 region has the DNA TGTGCCAGCAGTGTACAGGGTTTTGCAACTAATGAAAAACTGTTTTTT.